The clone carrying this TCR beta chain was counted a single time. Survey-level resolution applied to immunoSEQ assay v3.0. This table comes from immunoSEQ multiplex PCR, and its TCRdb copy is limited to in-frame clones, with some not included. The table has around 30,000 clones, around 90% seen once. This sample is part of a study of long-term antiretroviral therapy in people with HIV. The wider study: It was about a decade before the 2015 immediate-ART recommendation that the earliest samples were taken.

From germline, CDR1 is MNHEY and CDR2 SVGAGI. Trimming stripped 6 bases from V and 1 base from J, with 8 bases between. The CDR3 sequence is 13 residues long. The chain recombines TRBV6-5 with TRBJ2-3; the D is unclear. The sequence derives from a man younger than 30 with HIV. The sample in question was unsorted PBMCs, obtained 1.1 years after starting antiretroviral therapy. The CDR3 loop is CASRMEGTDTQYF. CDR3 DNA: TGTGCCAGCAGAATGGAAGGCACAGATACGCAGTATTTT.